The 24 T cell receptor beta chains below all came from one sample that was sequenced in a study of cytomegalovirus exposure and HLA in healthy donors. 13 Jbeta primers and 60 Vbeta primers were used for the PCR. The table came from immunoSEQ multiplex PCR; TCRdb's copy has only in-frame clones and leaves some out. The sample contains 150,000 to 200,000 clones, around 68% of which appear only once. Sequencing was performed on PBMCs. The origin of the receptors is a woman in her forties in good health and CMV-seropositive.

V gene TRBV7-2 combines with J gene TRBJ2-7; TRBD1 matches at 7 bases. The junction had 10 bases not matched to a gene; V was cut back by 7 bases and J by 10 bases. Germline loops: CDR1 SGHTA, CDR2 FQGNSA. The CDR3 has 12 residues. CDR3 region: CASTIQGRVQYF. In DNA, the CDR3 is TGTGCCAGCACCATACAGGGGAGAGTACAGTACTTC.

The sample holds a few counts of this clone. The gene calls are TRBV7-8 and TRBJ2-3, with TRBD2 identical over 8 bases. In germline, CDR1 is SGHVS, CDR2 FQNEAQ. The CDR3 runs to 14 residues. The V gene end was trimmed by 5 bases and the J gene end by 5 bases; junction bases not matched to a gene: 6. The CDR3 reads CASSGSGERDTQYF. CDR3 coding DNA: TGTGCCAGCAGCGGTAGCGGGGAACGAGATACGCAGTATTTT.

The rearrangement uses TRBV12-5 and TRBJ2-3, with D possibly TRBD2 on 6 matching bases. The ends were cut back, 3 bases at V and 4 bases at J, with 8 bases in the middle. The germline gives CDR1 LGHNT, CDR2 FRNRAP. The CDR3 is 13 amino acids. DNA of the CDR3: TGTGCTAGTGGTTTCTCGGGGGCAGATACGCAGTATTTT. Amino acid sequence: CASGFSGADTQYF. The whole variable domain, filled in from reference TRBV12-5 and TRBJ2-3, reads DARVTQTPRHKVTEMGQEVTMRCQPILGHNTVFWYRQTMMQGLELLAYFRNRAPLDDSGMPKDRFSAEMPDATLATLKIQPSEPRDSAVYFCASGFSGADTQYFGPGTRLTVL.

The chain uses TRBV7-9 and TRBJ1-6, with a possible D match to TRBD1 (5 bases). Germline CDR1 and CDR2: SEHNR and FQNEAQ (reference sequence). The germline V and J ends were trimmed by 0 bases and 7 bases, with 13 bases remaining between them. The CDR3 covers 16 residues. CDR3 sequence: CASSLADTLRNSPLHF. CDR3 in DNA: TGTGCCAGCAGCTTAGCGGACACTCTAAGGAATTCACCCCTCCACTTT.

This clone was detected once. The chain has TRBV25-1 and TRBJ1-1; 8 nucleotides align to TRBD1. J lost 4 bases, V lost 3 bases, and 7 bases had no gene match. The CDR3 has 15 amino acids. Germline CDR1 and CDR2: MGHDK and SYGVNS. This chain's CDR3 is CASSDPRGTGTEAFF. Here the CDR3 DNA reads TGTGCCAGCAGTGACCCCCGGGGGACAGGCACTGAAGCTTTCTTT.

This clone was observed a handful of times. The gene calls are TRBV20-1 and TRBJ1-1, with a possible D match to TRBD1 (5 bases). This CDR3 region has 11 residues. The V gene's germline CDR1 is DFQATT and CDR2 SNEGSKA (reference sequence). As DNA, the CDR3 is TGCAGGGGGCGCTTGGGTACTGAAGCTTTCTTT. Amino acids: CRGRLGTEAFF.

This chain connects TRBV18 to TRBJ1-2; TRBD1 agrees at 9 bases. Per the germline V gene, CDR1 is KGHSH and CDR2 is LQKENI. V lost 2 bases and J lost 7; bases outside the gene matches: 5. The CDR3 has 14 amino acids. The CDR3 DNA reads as TGTGCCAGCTCACCAAACAGGGGGCCCGGTGGCTACACCTTC. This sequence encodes CASSPNRGPGGYTF. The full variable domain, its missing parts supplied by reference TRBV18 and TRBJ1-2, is NAGVMQNPRHLVRRRGQEARLRCSPMKGHSHVYWYRQLPEEGLKFMVYLQKENIIDESGMPKERFSAEFPKEGPSILRIQQVVRGDSAAYFCASSPNRGPGGYTFGSGTRLTVV.

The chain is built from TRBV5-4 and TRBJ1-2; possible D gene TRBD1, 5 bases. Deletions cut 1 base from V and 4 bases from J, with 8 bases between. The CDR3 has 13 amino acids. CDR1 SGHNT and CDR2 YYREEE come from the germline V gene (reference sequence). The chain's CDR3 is CASSLTDSYGYTF. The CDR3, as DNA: TGTGCCAGCAGCTTGACTGACAGCTATGGCTACACCTTC. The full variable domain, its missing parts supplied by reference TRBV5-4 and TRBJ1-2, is ETGVTQSPTHLIKTRGQQVTLRCSSQSGHNTVSWYQQALGQGPQFIFQYYREEENGRGNFPPRFSGLQFPNYSSELNVNALELDDSALYLCASSLTDSYGYTFGSGTRLTVV.

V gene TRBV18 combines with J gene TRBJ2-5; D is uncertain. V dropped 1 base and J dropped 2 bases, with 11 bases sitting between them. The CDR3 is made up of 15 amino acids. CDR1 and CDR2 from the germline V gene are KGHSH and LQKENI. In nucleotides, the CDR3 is TGTGCCAGCTCACCACAGCGATACAATCAAGAGACCCAGTACTTC. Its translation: CASSPQRYNQETQYF. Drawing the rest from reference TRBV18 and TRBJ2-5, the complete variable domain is NAGVMQNPRHLVRRRGQEARLRCSPMKGHSHVYWYRQLPEEGLKFMVYLQKENIIDESGMPKERFSAEFPKEGPSILRIQQVVRGDSAAYFCASSPQRYNQETQYFGPGTRLLVL.

The CDR3 reads CASSSPSGNQPQHF. DNA of the CDR3: TGTGCCAGCAGTTCTCCTTCAGGAAATCAGCCCCAGCATTTT. The chain has TRBV6-6 and TRBJ1-5; no clear D gene. V lost 4 bases, J lost 4 bases, and 11 bases lay in between. Germline V lookup: CDR1 MNHNY, CDR2 SVGAGI (reference sequence). The CDR3 has 14 residues.

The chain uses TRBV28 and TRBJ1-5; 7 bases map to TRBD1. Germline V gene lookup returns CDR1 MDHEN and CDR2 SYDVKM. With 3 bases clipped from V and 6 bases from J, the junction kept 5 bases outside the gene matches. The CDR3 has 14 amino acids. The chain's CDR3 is CASSFLTGVQPQHF. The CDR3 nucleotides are TGTGCCAGCAGTTTTCTTACAGGGGTTCAGCCCCAGCATTTT.

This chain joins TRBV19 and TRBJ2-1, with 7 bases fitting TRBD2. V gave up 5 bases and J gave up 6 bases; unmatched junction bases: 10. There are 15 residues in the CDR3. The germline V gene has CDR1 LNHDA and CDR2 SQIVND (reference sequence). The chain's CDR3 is CASSPPGRGVNEQFF. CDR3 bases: TGTGCCAGTAGTCCCCCGGGGAGGGGAGTCAATGAGCAGTTCTTC.

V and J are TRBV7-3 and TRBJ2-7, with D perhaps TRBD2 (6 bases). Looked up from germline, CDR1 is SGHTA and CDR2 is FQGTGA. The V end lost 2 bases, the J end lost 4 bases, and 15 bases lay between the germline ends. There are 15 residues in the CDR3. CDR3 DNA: TGTGCCAGCAGCTTAGCCCCGACTAGTTATTACGAGCAGTACTTC. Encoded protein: CASSLAPTSYYEQYF.

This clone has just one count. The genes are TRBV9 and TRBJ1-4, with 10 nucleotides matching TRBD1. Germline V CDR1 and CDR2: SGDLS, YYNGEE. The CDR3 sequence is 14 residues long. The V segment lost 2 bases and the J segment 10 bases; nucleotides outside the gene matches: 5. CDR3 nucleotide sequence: TGTGCCAGCAGCGTTCTCGGACAGGGGGGAAAACTGTTTTTT. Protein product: CASSVLGQGGKLFF.

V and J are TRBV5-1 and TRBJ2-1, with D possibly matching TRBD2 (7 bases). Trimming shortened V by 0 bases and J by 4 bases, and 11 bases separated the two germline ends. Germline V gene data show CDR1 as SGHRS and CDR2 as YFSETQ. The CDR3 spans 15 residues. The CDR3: CASSLVAGAYNEQFF. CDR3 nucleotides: TGCGCCAGCAGCTTGGTGGCGGGGGCGTACAATGAGCAGTTCTTC.

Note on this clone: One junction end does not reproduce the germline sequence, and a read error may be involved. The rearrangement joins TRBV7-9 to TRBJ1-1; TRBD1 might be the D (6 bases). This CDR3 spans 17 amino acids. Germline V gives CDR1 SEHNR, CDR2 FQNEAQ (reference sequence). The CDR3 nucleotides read TGTTCCAGCAGCTTAGACAGGTCGAACAGGGAAAACACTGAAGCTTTCTTT. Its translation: CSSSLDRSNRENTEAFF.

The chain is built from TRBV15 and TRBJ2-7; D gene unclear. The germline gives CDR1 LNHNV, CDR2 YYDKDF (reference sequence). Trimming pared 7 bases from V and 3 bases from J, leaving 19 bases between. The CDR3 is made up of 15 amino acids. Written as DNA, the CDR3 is TGTGCCACCATATGGGTGAACAGAGCAAACTACGAGCAGTACTTC. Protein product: CATIWVNRANYEQYF.

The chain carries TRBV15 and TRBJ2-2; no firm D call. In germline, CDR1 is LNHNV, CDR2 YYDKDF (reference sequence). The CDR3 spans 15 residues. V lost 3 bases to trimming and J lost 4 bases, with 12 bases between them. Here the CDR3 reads CATSRGLTGTGELFF. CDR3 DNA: TGTGCCACCAGCAGGGGCCTAACCGGCACCGGGGAGCTGTTTTTT.

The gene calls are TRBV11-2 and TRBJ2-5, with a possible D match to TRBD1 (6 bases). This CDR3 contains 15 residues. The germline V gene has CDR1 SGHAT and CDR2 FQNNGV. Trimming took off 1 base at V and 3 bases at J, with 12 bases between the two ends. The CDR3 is CASSLGLYREETQYF. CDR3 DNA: TGTGCCAGCAGCTTAGGACTTTACAGGGAAGAGACCCAGTACTTC. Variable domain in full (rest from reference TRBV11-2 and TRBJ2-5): EAGVAQSPRYKIIEKRQSVAFWCNPISGHATLYWYQQILGQGPKLLIQFQNNGVVDDSQLPKDRFSAERLKGVDSTLKIQPAKLEDSAVYLCASSLGLYREETQYFGPGTRLLVL.

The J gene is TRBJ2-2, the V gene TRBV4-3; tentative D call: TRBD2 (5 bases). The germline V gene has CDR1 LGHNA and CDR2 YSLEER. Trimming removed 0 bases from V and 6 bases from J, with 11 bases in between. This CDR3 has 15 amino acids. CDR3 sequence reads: CASSQDLAGPGELFF. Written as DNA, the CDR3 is TGCGCCAGCAGCCAAGACCTAGCTGGTCCCGGGGAGCTGTTTTTT.

The CDR3 region is CASSEGGLAGVGEQFF. The DNA of the CDR3 is TGTGCCAGCAGTGAGGGGGGACTAGCGGGTGTTGGCGAGCAGTTCTTC. The chain combines TRBV6-4 with TRBJ2-1; TRBD2 matches 12 bases. J was trimmed by 10 bases and V by 3 bases; bases with no gene match: 10. CDR1 and CDR2 (germline): MRHNA, SNTAGT. The CDR3 contains 16 residues.

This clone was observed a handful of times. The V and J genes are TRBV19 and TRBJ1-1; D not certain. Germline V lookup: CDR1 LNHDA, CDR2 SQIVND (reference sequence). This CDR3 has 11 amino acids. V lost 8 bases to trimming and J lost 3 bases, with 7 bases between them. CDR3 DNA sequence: TGTGCCAGTGTCGTGTACACTGAAGCTTTCTTT. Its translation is CASVVYTEAFF.

CDR3 amino acids: CASSSARTSGGLYEQYF. DNA of the CDR3: TGTGCCAGCAGTTCCGCCCGGACTAGCGGGGGGCTCTACGAGCAGTACTTC. The chain employs TRBV27 and TRBJ2-7, with 14 bases lining up with TRBD2. From germline, CDR1 is MNHEY and CDR2 SMNVEV (reference sequence). The CDR3 contains 17 residues. V shed 4 bases and J 3 bases; nucleotides not matched to a gene: 8.

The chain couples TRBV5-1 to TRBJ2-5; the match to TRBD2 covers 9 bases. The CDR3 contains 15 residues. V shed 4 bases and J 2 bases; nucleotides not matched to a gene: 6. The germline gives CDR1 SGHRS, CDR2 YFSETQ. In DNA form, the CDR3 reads TGCGCCAGCAGCCCACGGACTAGCGATCAAGAGACCCAGTACTTC. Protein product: CASSPRTSDQETQYF.